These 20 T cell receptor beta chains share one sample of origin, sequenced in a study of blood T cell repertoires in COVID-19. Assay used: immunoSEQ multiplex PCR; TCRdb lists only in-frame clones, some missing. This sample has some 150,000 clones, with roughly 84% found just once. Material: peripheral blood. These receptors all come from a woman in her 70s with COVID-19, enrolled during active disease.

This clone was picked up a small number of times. CDR3 loop: CASRRTGNTGELFF. In DNA form, the CDR3 reads TGCGCCAGCAGGAGGACAGGGAACACCGGGGAGCTGTTTTTT. The V call is TRBV10-2, the J call TRBJ2-2; 7 bases are a match to TRBD1. V shed 6 bases, J shed 1 base, and the junction held 2 bases outside the gene matches. The CDR3 runs 14 residues. The germline V gene has CDR1 WSHSY and CDR2 SAAADI.

The CDR3 DNA is TGTGCTAGTGGTCCAAGGGGAGGGAACACTGAAGCTTTCTTT. Its translation: CASGPRGGNTEAFF. This rearrangement joins TRBV12-5 to TRBJ1-1, with D tentatively TRBD1 (5 bases). The CDR3 runs 14 residues. V was pared by 5 bases and J by 1 base, with 11 bases between. Germline-derived CDR1 and CDR2 are LGHNT and FRNRAP.

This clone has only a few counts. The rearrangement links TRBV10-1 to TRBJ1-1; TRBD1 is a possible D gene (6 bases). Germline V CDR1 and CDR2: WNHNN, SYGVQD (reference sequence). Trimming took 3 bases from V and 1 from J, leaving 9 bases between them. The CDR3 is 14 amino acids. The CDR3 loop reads CASSEQGENTEAFF. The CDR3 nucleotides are TGCGCCAGCAGTGAACAGGGCGAGAACACTGAAGCTTTCTTT.

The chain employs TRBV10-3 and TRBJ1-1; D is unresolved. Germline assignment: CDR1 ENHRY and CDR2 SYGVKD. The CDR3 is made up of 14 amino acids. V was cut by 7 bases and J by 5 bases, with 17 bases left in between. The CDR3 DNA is TGTGCCATCAACCGGGGAACTAGAGGAACTGAAGCTTTCTTT. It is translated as CAINRGTRGTEAFF.

CDR3 residues: CASTSRRRVIYEQYV. The CDR3 DNA reads as TGTGCCAGCACGTCGCGGCGTCGTGTCATCTACGAGCAGTACGTC. The chain couples TRBV21-1 to TRBJ2-7; TRBD2 is taken as the D call from the table, unchecked against the DNA. TRBV21-1 is reported as a pseudogene. The CDR3 covers 15 residues.

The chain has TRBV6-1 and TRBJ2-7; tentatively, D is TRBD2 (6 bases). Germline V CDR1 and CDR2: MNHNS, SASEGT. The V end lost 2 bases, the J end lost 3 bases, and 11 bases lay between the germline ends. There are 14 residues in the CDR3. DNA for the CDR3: TGTGCCAGCAGTGAACCGGGACTTGGCTACGAGCAGTACTTC. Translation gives CASSEPGLGYEQYF.

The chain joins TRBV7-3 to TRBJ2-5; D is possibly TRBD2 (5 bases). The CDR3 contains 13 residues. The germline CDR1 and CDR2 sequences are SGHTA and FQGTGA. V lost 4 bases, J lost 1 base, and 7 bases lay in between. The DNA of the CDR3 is TGTGCCAGCAGCTCGGACTCCCAAGAGACCCAGTACTTC. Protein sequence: CASSSDSQETQYF.

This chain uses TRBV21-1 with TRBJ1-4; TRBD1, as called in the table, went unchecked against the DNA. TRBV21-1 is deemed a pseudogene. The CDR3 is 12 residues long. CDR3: CALDRGSEKLFF. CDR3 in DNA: TGTGCCCTGGACAGGGGTAGCGAAAAACTGTTTTTT.

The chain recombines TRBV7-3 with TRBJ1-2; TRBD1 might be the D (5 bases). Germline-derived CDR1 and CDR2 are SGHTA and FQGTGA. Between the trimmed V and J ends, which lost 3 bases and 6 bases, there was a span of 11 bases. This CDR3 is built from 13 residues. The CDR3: CASSFTGRDGYTF. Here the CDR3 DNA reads TGTGCCAGCAGCTTTACAGGCAGGGATGGCTACACCTTC.

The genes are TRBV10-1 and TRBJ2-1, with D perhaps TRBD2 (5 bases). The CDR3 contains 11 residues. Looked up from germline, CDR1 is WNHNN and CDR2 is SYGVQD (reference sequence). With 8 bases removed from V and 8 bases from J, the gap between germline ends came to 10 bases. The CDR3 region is CASGEGDEQFF. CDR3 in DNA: TGCGCCAGCGGCGAGGGAGATGAGCAGTTCTTC.

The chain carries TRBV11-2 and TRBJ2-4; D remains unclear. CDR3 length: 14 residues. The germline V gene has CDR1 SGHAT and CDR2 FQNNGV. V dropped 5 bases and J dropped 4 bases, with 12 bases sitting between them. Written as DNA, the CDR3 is TGTGCCAGCAGCCTTGAGGCAGCTAAAAACATTCAGTACTTC. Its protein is CASSLEAAKNIQYF. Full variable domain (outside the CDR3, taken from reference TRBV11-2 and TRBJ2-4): EAGVAQSPRYKIIEKRQSVAFWCNPISGHATLYWYQQILGQGPKLLIQFQNNGVVDDSQLPKDRFSAERLKGVDSTLKIQPAKLEDSAVYLCASSLEAAKNIQYFGAGTRLSVL.

The CDR3 region is CASSPTTGASEQYF. CDR3 in DNA: TGTGCCAGCAGTCCAACGACAGGGGCTAGCGAGCAGTACTTC. This rearrangement joins TRBV6-4 to TRBJ2-7, with TRBD1 identical over 8 bases. V was clipped by 5 bases and J by 6 bases; unmatched bases: 9. Germline V gives CDR1 MRHNA, CDR2 SNTAGT. There are 14 residues in the CDR3.

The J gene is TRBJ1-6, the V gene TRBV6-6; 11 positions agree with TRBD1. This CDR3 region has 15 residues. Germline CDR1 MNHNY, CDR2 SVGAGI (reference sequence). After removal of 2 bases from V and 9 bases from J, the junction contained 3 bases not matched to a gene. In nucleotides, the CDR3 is TGTGCCAGCAGTTACGAGGGACAGGGGGGTTCACCCCTCCACTTT. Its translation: CASSYEGQGGSPLHF.

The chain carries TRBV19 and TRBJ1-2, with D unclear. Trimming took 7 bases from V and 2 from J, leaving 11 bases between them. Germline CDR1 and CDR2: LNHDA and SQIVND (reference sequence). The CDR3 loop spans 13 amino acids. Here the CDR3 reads CASTAEMNYGYTF. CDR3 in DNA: TGTGCCAGTACCGCGGAGATGAACTATGGCTACACCTTC.

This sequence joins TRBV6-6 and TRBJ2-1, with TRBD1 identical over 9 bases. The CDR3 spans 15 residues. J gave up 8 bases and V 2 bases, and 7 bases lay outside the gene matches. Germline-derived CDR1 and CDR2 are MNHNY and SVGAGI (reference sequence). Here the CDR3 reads CASSYPHTGGDEQFF. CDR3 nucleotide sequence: TGTGCCAGCAGTTACCCCCACACAGGGGGCGATGAGCAGTTCTTC.

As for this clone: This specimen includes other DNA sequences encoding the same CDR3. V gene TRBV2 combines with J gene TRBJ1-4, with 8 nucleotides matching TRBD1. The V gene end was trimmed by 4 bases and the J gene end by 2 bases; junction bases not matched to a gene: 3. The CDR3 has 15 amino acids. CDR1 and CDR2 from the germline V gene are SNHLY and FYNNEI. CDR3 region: CASSAQGATNEKLFF. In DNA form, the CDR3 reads TGTGCCAGCAGTGCCCAGGGGGCGACTAATGAAAAACTGTTTTTT.

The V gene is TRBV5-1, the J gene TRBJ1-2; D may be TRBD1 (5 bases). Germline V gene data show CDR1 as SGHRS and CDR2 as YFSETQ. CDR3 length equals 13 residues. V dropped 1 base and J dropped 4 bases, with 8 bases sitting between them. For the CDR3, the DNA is TGCGCCAGCAGCTTGCAGGGCGGCTATGGCTACACCTTC. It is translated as CASSLQGGYGYTF.

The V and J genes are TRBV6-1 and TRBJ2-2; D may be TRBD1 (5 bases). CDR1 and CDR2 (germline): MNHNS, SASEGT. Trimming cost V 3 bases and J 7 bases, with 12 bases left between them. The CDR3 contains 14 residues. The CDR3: CASSDREYSGELFF. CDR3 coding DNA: TGTGCCAGCAGTGACAGGGAATACAGCGGGGAGCTGTTTTTT.

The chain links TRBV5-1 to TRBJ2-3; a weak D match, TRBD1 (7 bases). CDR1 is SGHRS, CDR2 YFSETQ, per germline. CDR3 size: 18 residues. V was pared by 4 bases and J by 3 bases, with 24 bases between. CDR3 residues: CASSRQGRGSLGTDTQYF. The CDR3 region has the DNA TGCGCCAGCAGCCGACAGGGCCGGGGGAGTTTAGGGACAGATACGCAGTATTTT. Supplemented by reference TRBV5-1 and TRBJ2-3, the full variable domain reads KAGVTQTPRYLIKTRGQQVTLSCSPISGHRSVSWYQQTPGQGLQFLFEYFSETQRNKGNFPGRFSGRQFSNSRSEMNVSTLELGDSALYLCASSRQGRGSLGTDTQYFGPGTRLTVL.

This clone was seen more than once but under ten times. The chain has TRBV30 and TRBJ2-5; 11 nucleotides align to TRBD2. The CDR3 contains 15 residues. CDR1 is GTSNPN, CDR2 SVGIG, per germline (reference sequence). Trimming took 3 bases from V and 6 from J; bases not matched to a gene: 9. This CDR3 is CAWRSSGGSFQTQYF. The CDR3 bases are TGTGCCTGGAGATCTAGCGGGGGGTCCTTTCAGACCCAGTACTTC. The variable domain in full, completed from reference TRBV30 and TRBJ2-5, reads SQTIHQWPATLVQPVGSPLSLECTVEGTSNPNLYWYRQAAGRGLQLLFYSVGIGQISSEVPQNLSASRPQDRQFILSSKKLLLSDSGFYLCAWRSSGGSFQTQYFGPGTRLLVL.